This note documents a single TCR beta chain sequence. Its cognate antigen is unknown. Trimming stripped 1 base from V and 3 bases from J, with 10 bases between. From germline, CDR1 is SGHNT and CDR2 YYREEE (reference sequence). This CDR3 comprises 14 residues. Every patient relapsed after autologous stem cell transplantation, and brentuximab vedotin exposure varied. Investigators isolated CD4+ T cells from thawed PBMCs through magnetic negative selection. This sample stems from a study of PD-1 blockade in classical Hodgkin lymphoma. Study findings and constraints: Healthy donors reportedly exceeded newly diagnosed patients in baseline TCR diversity. Undefined causes, possibly disease activity or prior therapy, underlie the repertoire differences.

Sequenced by immunoSEQ multiplex PCR; TCRdb stores in-frame clones only, minus some. The table records more than 4,000 clones, over 70% of them present only once. The specimen was CD4+ T cells from blood, collected at baseline. This chain connects TRBV5-4 to TRBJ1-1; D is possibly TRBD1 (5 bases). The TCR sequence derives from a human donor with classical Hodgkin lymphoma. The DNA for the CDR3 is TGTGCCAGCAGCTTGTGGGGGATTCACACTGAAGCTTTCTTT. Amino acid sequence: CASSLWGIHTEAFF.